Below, 24 T cell receptor beta chains from the same sample are listed, as sequenced in a study of blood T cell repertoires in COVID-19. TCRdb keeps only in-frame clones here, not all; method: immunoSEQ multiplex PCR. The sample has roughly 250,000 clones, roughly 80% seen once. The specimen was peripheral blood. These receptor sequences come from a woman between 70 and 85 years old with acute or convalescent COVID-19.

This chain links TRBV2 with TRBJ1-1, with 7 positions matching TRBD1. With 5 bases clipped from V and 11 bases from J, the junction kept 8 bases outside the gene matches. Germline V gene sequence: CDR1 SNHLY, CDR2 FYNNEI. The CDR3 consists of 12 residues. In DNA form, the CDR3 reads TGTGCCAGCAGTCAGACCGACAGGGTGGCTTTCTTT. The encoded protein is CASSQTDRVAFF.

This clone has only a few counts. The chain recombines TRBV12-3 or TRBV12-4 with TRBJ2-1; tentative D call: TRBD1 (6 bases). The CDR3 runs to 12 residues. Trimming left V 4 bases short and J 10 bases short, with 11 bases between. The CDR3: CASSSTGREQFF. For the CDR3, the DNA is TGTGCCAGCAGTTCTACAGGGAGAGAGCAGTTCTTC.

The V call is TRBV24-1, the J call TRBJ2-6, with D perhaps matching TRBD2 (5 bases). The V end was cut by 4 bases, the J end by 2 bases, with 23 bases between. Germline loops: CDR1 KGHDR, CDR2 SFDVKD. The CDR3 is made up of 20 amino acids. CDR3 bases: TGTGCCACCAGTGAATCGCTAGGAGGTTTCCCTTTCCCTGGGGCCAACGTCCTGACTTTC. It translates to CATSESLGGFPFPGANVLTF.

V and J are TRBV5-1 and TRBJ2-1; TRBD1 matches at 8 bases. V gave up 4 bases and J gave up 2 bases; unmatched junction bases: 5. The length of the CDR3 is 15 residues. Per the germline V gene, CDR1 is SGHRS and CDR2 is YFSETQ. The CDR3 region is CASSQGQGTYNEQFF. The CDR3 DNA follows: TGCGCCAGCAGCCAAGGACAGGGAACCTACAATGAGCAGTTCTTC.

The chain combines TRBV9 with TRBJ1-3; D is uncertain. Deletions cut 3 bases from V and 1 base from J, with 5 bases between. The V gene's germline CDR1 is SGDLS and CDR2 YYNGEE. The CDR3 runs 13 residues. The CDR3 region has the DNA TGTGCCAGCAGCGCGGGGTCTGGAAACACCATATATTTT. Translated: CASSAGSGNTIYF. Supplemented by reference TRBV9 and TRBJ1-3, the full variable domain reads DSGVTQTPKHLITATGQRVTLRCSPRSGDLSVYWYQQSLDQGLQFLIQYYNGEERAKGNILERFSAQQFPDLHSELNLSSLELGDSALYFCASSAGSGNTIYFGEGSWLTVV.

As concerns this clone: At one end, the junction sequence differs from germline, possibly due to a read error. The rearrangement joins TRBV12-3 or TRBV12-4 to TRBJ1-1; unclear D gene. The CDR3 is made up of 13 amino acids. DNA of the CDR3: TGTGTCAGCACCCCGCAGGCAACCCTTGAAGCTTTCTTT. It yields the protein CVSTPQATLEAFF.

This clone was counted between two and nine times. The V and J genes are TRBV5-4 and TRBJ1-2; TRBD1 matches at 7 bases. This CDR3 comprises 16 residues. Germline CDR1 reads SGHNT; CDR2 reads YYREEE (reference sequence). Trimming removed 5 bases from V and 4 bases from J; junction bases left unmatched: 14. The CDR3 coding sequence is TGTGCCAGCAGAAGGATAGGGACAGTGCGCGTCTATGGCTACACCTTC. Protein sequence: CASRRIGTVRVYGYTF.

CDR3 sequence: CASKISGGTDTQYF. CDR3 nucleotides: TGCGCCAGCAAAATTAGCGGGGGGACAGATACGCAGTATTTT. The chain uses TRBV10-2 and TRBJ2-3, with 10 positions matching TRBD2. CDR3 length: 14 amino acids. Germline-derived CDR1 and CDR2 are WSHSY and SAAADI. With 7 bases clipped from V and 3 bases from J, the junction kept 4 bases outside the gene matches.

As DNA, the CDR3 is TGTGCCAGCAGCCCCTACCCAGATACGCAGTATTTT. Residues: CASSPYPDTQYF. The gene calls are TRBV6-2 or TRBV6-3 and TRBJ2-3; unclear D gene. The CDR3 contains 12 residues. The V end lost 6 bases, the J end lost 4 bases, and 8 bases lay between the germline ends. Looked up from germline, CDR1 is MNHEY and CDR2 is SVGEGT.

The CDR3 nucleotides read TGCGCCAGCAGCCAAGTGTCCGGGACAGATTATGGCTACACCTTC. This encodes CASSQVSGTDYGYTF. The chain combines TRBV4-3 with TRBJ1-2; 7 nucleotides align to TRBD1. The CDR3 is made up of 15 amino acids. CDR1 and CDR2 (germline): LGHNA, YSLEER. The V gene end was trimmed by 1 base and the J gene end by 5 bases; junction bases not matched to a gene: 7.

The chain joins TRBV10-1 to TRBJ1-2; the D gene is possibly TRBD1 (5 bases). This CDR3 contains 13 residues. Per germline, CDR1 WNHNN and CDR2 SYGVQD (reference sequence). The V end lost 4 bases, the J end lost 0 bases, and 6 bases lay between the germline ends. CDR3 protein: CASSAGTNYGYTF. Written as DNA, the CDR3 is TGCGCCAGCAGTGCAGGGACTAACTATGGCTACACCTTC.

The rearrangement links TRBV6-4 to TRBJ1-6; the match to TRBD1 covers 8 bases. V lost 5 bases, J lost 4 bases, and 4 bases stayed unmatched. This CDR3 has 15 residues. Germline V lookup: CDR1 MRHNA, CDR2 SNTAGT. The CDR3 DNA is TGTGCCAGCAGTAAGACAGGGGAGTATAATTCACCCCTCCACTTT. Translating gives CASSKTGEYNSPLHF.

As regards this clone: This CDR3 is also generated by other DNA sequences in the sample. The chain has TRBV19 and TRBJ1-1; 9 bases align to TRBD1. The V gene end was trimmed by 3 bases and the J gene end by 5 bases; junction bases not matched to a gene: 4. This CDR3 has 14 residues. Germline CDR1 is LNHDA and CDR2 is SQIVND (reference sequence). CDR3 sequence: CASSITGGRTEAFF. The CDR3 bases are TGTGCCAGTAGTATTACAGGGGGCCGAACTGAAGCTTTCTTT.

The rearrangement uses TRBV6-2 or TRBV6-3 and TRBJ1-1, with 8 positions matching TRBD1. CDR3 length: 16 residues. Trimming at V came to 2 bases and at J to 4 bases, leaving 9 bases not matched to a gene. The germline CDR1 and CDR2 sequences are MNHEY and SVGEGT. The CDR3, as DNA: TGTGCCAGCAGTTACGGGGCAGGGGGCAGGAGCACTGAAGCTTTCTTT. The encoded protein is CASSYGAGGRSTEAFF.

The chain carries TRBV28 and TRBJ1-1; 8 bases agree with TRBD1. Germline CDR1 and CDR2: MDHEN and SYDVKM. J lost 7 bases, V lost 5 bases, and 9 bases had no gene match. The CDR3 has 14 residues. The CDR3 coding sequence is TGTGCCAGCAGTCCTCCCGGGGACAGGTTTGAAGCTTTCTTT. Translating gives CASSPPGDRFEAFF.

This chain links TRBV28 with TRBJ1-1; D is possibly TRBD1 (6 bases). The CDR3 spans 15 residues. Looked up from germline, CDR1 is MDHEN and CDR2 is SYDVKM. The V and J ends lost 4 bases and 0 bases respectively, with 12 bases between them. The chain's CDR3 is CASSSNGQMNTEAFF. The CDR3 DNA reads as TGTGCCAGCAGTTCTAATGGACAGATGAACACTGAAGCTTTCTTT.

Here the CDR3 reads CASSVGRQATDTEAFF. As DNA, the CDR3 is TGTGCCAGCAGCGTAGGGCGACAGGCGACGGACACTGAAGCTTTCTTT. This chain uses TRBV9 with TRBJ1-1; D perhaps matches TRBD1 (6 bases). Trimming removed 0 bases at V and 3 bases at J, with 15 bases between. The CDR3 loop spans 16 amino acids. From germline, CDR1 is SGDLS and CDR2 YYNGEE.

The chain employs TRBV12-3 or TRBV12-4 and TRBJ1-2; no reliable D call. The ends were cut back, 4 bases at V and 7 bases at J, with 10 bases in the middle. CDR3 length equals 12 residues. CDR3 region: CASSYRTGGYTF. DNA of the CDR3: TGTGCCAGCAGTTATAGGACTGGTGGCTACACCTTC.

The rearrangement joins TRBV11-2 to TRBJ2-2; TRBD1 aligns across 8 bases. Germline lookup yields CDR1 SGHAT and CDR2 FQNNGV. J lost 3 bases, V lost 3 bases, and 3 bases had no gene match. The length of the CDR3 is 15 residues. Written as DNA, the CDR3 is TGTGCCAGCAGCTTCGGACAGGGACACACCGGGGAGCTGTTTTTT. This gives the protein CASSFGQGHTGELFF.

The rearrangement uses TRBV7-9 and TRBJ1-1; maybe TRBD1 (5 bases). Trimming took 5 bases from V and 2 from J, leaving 12 bases between them. The CDR3 length is 14 residues. CDR1 and CDR2 from the germline V gene are SEHNR and FQNEAQ (reference sequence). The CDR3 loop reads CASSEGGVNTEAFF. For the CDR3, the DNA is TGTGCCAGCAGCGAGGGAGGGGTAAACACTGAAGCTTTCTTT. Full variable domain (outside the CDR3, taken from reference TRBV7-9 and TRBJ1-1): DTGVSQNPRHKITKRGQNVTFRCDPISEHNRLYWYRQTLGQGPEFLTYFQNEAQLEKSRLLSDRFSAERPKGSFSTLEIQRTEQGDSAMYLCASSEGGVNTEAFFGQGTRLTVV.

The chain recombines TRBV18 with TRBJ1-4; 9 bases are a match to TRBD1. V was pared by 1 base and J by 10 bases, with 7 bases of the junction left unmatched. Looked up from germline, CDR1 is KGHSH and CDR2 is LQKENI. The CDR3 sequence is 15 residues long. CDR3 nucleotide sequence: TGTGCCAGCTCACCACTGGACAGGGGATATGGAAAACTGTTTTTT. Its translation is CASSPLDRGYGKLFF. Using reference TRBV18 and TRBJ1-4 for the parts outside the CDR3, the full variable domain is NAGVMQNPRHLVRRRGQEARLRCSPMKGHSHVYWYRQLPEEGLKFMVYLQKENIIDESGMPKERFSAEFPKEGPSILRIQQVVRGDSAAYFCASSPLDRGYGKLFFGSGTQLSVL.

This chain links TRBV10-3 with TRBJ2-3; 13 positions agree with TRBD2. V shed 5 bases and J 0 bases; nucleotides not matched to a gene: 17. The V gene's germline CDR1 is ENHRY and CDR2 SYGVKD. The CDR3 is 21 amino acids. The CDR3 loop reads CAISRRGTSGEPTFSTDTQYF. As DNA, the CDR3 is TGTGCCATCAGTCGCCGAGGGACTAGCGGGGAACCAACTTTTAGCACAGATACGCAGTATTTT.

Here the CDR3 DNA reads TGTGCCACCAGCAGAGAAAGGGGATCGAGCTATGGCTACACCTTC. Protein product: CATSRERGSSYGYTF. The rearrangement links TRBV15 to TRBJ1-2; possibly TRBD1 for D (5 bases). Germline V gene data show CDR1 as LNHNV and CDR2 as YYDKDF (reference sequence). This CDR3 spans 15 amino acids. V was pared by 0 bases and J by 4 bases, with 12 bases between. Drawing the rest from reference TRBV15 and TRBJ1-2, the complete variable domain is DAMVIQNPRYQVTQFGKPVTLSCSQTLNHNVMYWYQQKSSQAPKLLFHYYDKDFNNEADTPDNFQSRRPNTSFCFLDIRSPGLGDTAMYLCATSRERGSSYGYTFGSGTRLTVV.

The CDR3 DNA follows: TGTGCCAGCAGCCAGGGTCAGACTGGCGGCACAGATACGCAGTATTTT. It codes for CASSQGQTGGTDTQYF. This chain links TRBV7-2 with TRBJ2-3; perhaps TRBD1 as D (5 bases). Trimming shortened V by 5 bases and J by 1 base, and 16 bases separated the two germline ends. In germline, CDR1 is SGHTA, CDR2 FQGNSA. This CDR3 has 16 residues.